This passage covers 14 T cell receptor beta chains from one sample sequenced in a study of HIV-infected patients and healthy controls. Whole blood was used without fractionation, so all unsorted peripheral T cells were included. Reverse transcription used 500 to 550 ng RNA and constant-region primers for alpha and beta. Separate chain-specific third strand synthesis with multiplexing indices produced the alpha and beta libraries. MiXCR was run by TCRdb on the 5' RACE reads, yielding one entry per CDR3 protein. The table includes about 6,500 distinct CDR3 sequences, about 10% detected once. This material consisted of blood, taken before antiretroviral therapy. These receptors were taken from an adult with HIV infection.

This clonotype qualifies as medium-sized. V and J are TRBV2 and TRBJ2-6; D not certain. The CDR3 totals 15 residues. CDR1 is SNHLY, CDR2 FYNNEI, per germline. V shed 8 bases and J shed 0 bases, with 11 bases lying between them. The CDR3 is CASFGRSSGANVLTF. As DNA, the CDR3 is TGTGCCAGCTTCGGGCGGTCCTCTGGGGCCAACGTCCTGACTTTC.

This clonotype showed up just a few times. The rearrangement uses TRBV20-1 and TRBJ1-1; D unclear. CDR3 size: 15 residues. From germline, CDR1 is DFQATT and CDR2 SNEGSKA (reference sequence). The V end was cut by 0 bases, the J end by 6 bases, with 17 bases between. In DNA form, the CDR3 reads TGCAGTGCTAGAGATATCCGCCCCCGAATTCCTGAAGCTTTCTTT. Translated, it gives CSARDIRPRIPEAFF.

This clonotype is termed medium-sized. The chain recombines TRBV29-1 with TRBJ1-2, with TRBD1 matching over 7 bases. The trim removed 7 bases at V and 1 base at J, leaving 9 bases unmatched. Germline V gives CDR1 SQVTM, CDR2 ANQGSEA. There are 14 residues in the CDR3. The CDR3 spells CSASRDSVNYGYTF. The CDR3, as DNA: TGCAGCGCGAGCCGGGACAGCGTTAACTATGGCTACACCTTC.

This clonotype was recorded at least ten times. This chain links TRBV19 with TRBJ2-3, with 8 bases that match TRBD1. Germline assignment: CDR1 LNHDA and CDR2 SQIVND (reference sequence). CDR3 length: 16 amino acids. Trimming cost V 5 bases and J 1 base; bases outside gene matches: 8. The CDR3, as DNA: TGTGCCAGTAGTTCGCAGGGGGCACGGGGCACAGATACGCAGTATTTT. It codes for CASSSQGARGTDTQYF.

The chain carries TRBV10-3 and TRBJ2-1; possible D gene TRBD1, 6 bases. The CDR3 covers 15 residues. Germline V gene lookup returns CDR1 ENHRY and CDR2 SYGVKD. V was cut by 7 bases and J by 2 bases, with 15 bases left in between. CDR3 nucleotide sequence: TGTGCCATCAAACCGTCCGGGACACCCTACAATGAGCAGTTCTTC. Residues: CAIKPSGTPYNEQFF.

The CDR3 region is CASRDPGTGYTDTQYF. The CDR3 bases are TGTGCCAGCAGAGACCCCGGGACAGGGTACACAGATACGCAGTATTTT. V and J are TRBV6-6 and TRBJ2-3; 9 nucleotides align to TRBD1. The CDR3 is 16 residues long. J lost 2 bases, V lost 6 bases, and 9 bases had no gene match. The germline V gene encodes CDR1 MNHNY and CDR2 SVGAGI (reference sequence).

V and J are TRBV28 and TRBJ1-1; D remains ambiguous. The germline gives CDR1 MDHEN, CDR2 SYDVKM. The ends were cut back, 3 bases at V and 5 bases at J, with 7 bases in the middle. CDR3 length equals 12 residues. CDR3 sequence reads: CASSFSGTEAFF. DNA of the CDR3: TGTGCCAGCAGTTTTTCGGGGACTGAAGCTTTCTTT.

This clonotype is labeled medium-sized. The rearrangement uses TRBV6-6 and TRBJ1-1; D gene uncertain. CDR3 length equals 15 residues. Looked up from germline, CDR1 is MNHNY and CDR2 is SVGAGI (reference sequence). V gave up 5 bases and J gave up 1 base, with 14 bases separating them. In DNA form, the CDR3 reads TGTGCCAGCAGTAGAACCAGCAGCGCGAACACTGAAGCTTTCTTT. It yields the protein CASSRTSSANTEAFF.

This clonotype is labeled as large. This chain uses TRBV20-1 with TRBJ1-1; D unresolved. This CDR3 spans 11 amino acids. Germline CDR1 DFQATT, CDR2 SNEGSKA (reference sequence). Trimming cost V 1 base and J 3 bases, with 3 bases left between them. This CDR3 reads CSARVDTEAFF. The CDR3 DNA reads TGCAGTGCTAGAGTGGACACTGAAGCTTTCTTT.

This clonotype came up many times. The chain couples TRBV10-3 to TRBJ1-3; the D is unclear. Germline CDR1 is ENHRY and CDR2 is SYGVKD. V gave up 3 bases and J gave up 0 bases, with 12 bases separating them. CDR3 length equals 16 residues. CDR3 sequence reads: CAISDIRTSSGNTIYF. CDR3 bases: TGTGCCATCAGTGATATACGGACGAGCTCTGGAAACACCATATATTTT.

V usage is TRBV15 and J usage is TRBJ2-3; D remains unclear. This CDR3 has 16 residues. Per the germline V gene, CDR1 is LNHNV and CDR2 is YYDKDF (reference sequence). The ends were cut back, 0 bases at V and 6 bases at J, with 16 bases in the middle. The CDR3 DNA is TGTGCCACCAGCAGAGATTTGGCGGAAGGAGCCGATACGCAGTATTTT. Encoded protein: CATSRDLAEGADTQYF.

Ten or more counts support this clonotype. This chain joins TRBV7-6 and TRBJ1-1; D unresolved. The CDR3 totals 14 residues. Deletions cut 6 bases from V and 1 base from J, with 12 bases between. Germline V CDR1 and CDR2: SGHVS, FNYEAQ. The CDR3 DNA reads as TGTGCCAGCAGTCCTCTTGCAGAGAACACTGAAGCTTTCTTT. It is translated as CASSPLAENTEAFF.

This clonotype was recorded at least ten times. This chain uses TRBV10-3 with TRBJ1-1; D possibly corresponds to TRBD1 (5 bases). Germline V CDR1 and CDR2: ENHRY, SYGVKD. The CDR3 has 14 residues. V shed 7 bases and J shed 5 bases, with 17 bases lying between them. CDR3 sequence (DNA): TGTGCCATCAAGGGGAACGGCCGCGGGACTGAAGCTTTCTTT. Translated, it gives CAIKGNGRGTEAFF.

This clonotype was picked up many times. DNA for the CDR3: TGTGCCAGCACACCCGAGACAGCTAGCAATCAGCCCCAGCATTTT. This sequence encodes CASTPETASNQPQHF. The rearrangement joins TRBV2 to TRBJ1-5, with D possibly being TRBD1 (5 bases). This CDR3 spans 15 amino acids. The V gene lost 7 bases and the J gene lost 0 bases, with 13 bases spanning the gap. CDR1 SNHLY and CDR2 FYNNEI come from the germline V gene.